The 8 T cell receptor beta chains reported below all come from one sample, sequenced in a study of blood T cell repertoires in COVID-19. Produced via immunoSEQ multiplex PCR; TCRdb's table is partial and in-frame only. The sample consists of 250,000 to 300,000 clones, about 85% of them appearing once. The sequenced sample was peripheral blood. The receptors were gathered from a man in his late teens or twenties with active or convalescent COVID-19.

V is TRBV10-1 and J is TRBJ2-1, with D possibly being TRBD1 (5 bases). With 0 bases removed from V and 6 bases from J, the gap between germline ends came to 9 bases. The germline V gene has CDR1 WNHNN and CDR2 SYGVQD (reference sequence). There are 14 residues in the CDR3. CDR3 loop: CASSESRTGNEQFF. The CDR3 region has the DNA TGCGCCAGCAGTGAGTCGAGAACAGGCAATGAGCAGTTCTTC.

The chain is built from TRBV3-1 (or the pseudogene TRBV3-2) and TRBJ2-3, with 12 bases fitting TRBD2. Germline V gene sequence: CDR1 LGHDT, CDR2 YNNKEL (reference sequence). The CDR3 loop spans 16 amino acids. Trimming took 3 bases from V and 4 from J; bases not matched to a gene: 5. This CDR3 reads CASSHPGTSGPDTQYF. In DNA, the CDR3 is TGTGCCAGCAGCCATCCCGGGACTAGCGGGCCAGATACGCAGTATTTT.

This rearrangement joins TRBV9 to TRBJ2-2, with 15 bases aligning to TRBD2. Germline V gene data show CDR1 as SGDLS and CDR2 as YYNGEE. V was clipped by 0 bases and J by 5 bases; unmatched bases: 5. The CDR3 contains 18 residues. CDR3 amino acids: CASSVDPGLAGGTGELFF. The DNA for the CDR3 is TGTGCCAGCAGCGTAGATCCGGGACTAGCGGGAGGAACCGGGGAGCTGTTTTTT.

The genes are TRBV7-6 and TRBJ2-7, with 8 bases that match TRBD1. Looked up from germline, CDR1 is SGHVS and CDR2 is FNYEAQ. The CDR3 is 15 residues long. Germline trimming cut 4 bases from V and 3 bases from J; bases unmatched to any gene: 8. The CDR3 coding sequence is TGTGCCAGCAGCTCAGGTCCGACAGGGGTCTACGAGCAGTACTTC. As protein: CASSSGPTGVYEQYF.

V gene TRBV11-3 combines with J gene TRBJ2-1, with D possibly being TRBD2 (5 bases). This CDR3 has 18 amino acids. Germline lookup yields CDR1 SGHNT and CDR2 YENEEA. V gave up 5 bases and J gave up 2 bases, with 22 bases separating them. CDR3 in amino acids: CASSRLPGGTSPYNEQFF. CDR3 DNA: TGTGCCAGCAGCAGACTACCTGGAGGCACGTCACCCTACAATGAGCAGTTCTTC. The full variable domain, with the rest looked up from reference TRBV11-3 and TRBJ2-1, is EAGVVQSPRYKIIEKKQPVAFWCNPISGHNTLYWYLQNLGQGPELLIRYENEEAVDDSQLPKDRFSAERLKGVDSTLKIQPAELGDSAVYLCASSRLPGGTSPYNEQFFGPGTRLTVL.

J is TRBJ2-5 and V is TRBV2; 10 nucleotides line up with TRBD2. After removal of 4 bases from V and 10 bases from J, the junction contained 24 bases not matched to a gene. The CDR3 totals 19 residues. CDR1 and CDR2 from the germline V gene are SNHLY and FYNNEI. CDR3 sequence: CASSVGNSRTSGDTSVQYF. CDR3 DNA sequence: TGTGCCAGCAGTGTTGGGAACTCGCGAACTAGCGGGGATACTTCGGTCCAGTACTTC.

This clone was recorded only once. The gene calls are TRBV18 and TRBJ2-6; possibly TRBD1 for D (5 bases). V lost 2 bases to trimming and J lost 0 bases, with 17 bases between them. The CDR3 is 19 residues long. Per germline, CDR1 KGHSH and CDR2 LQKENI. CDR3 DNA sequence: TGTGCCAGCTCACCATTCTCACCAACAGGCAGCTCTGGGGCCAACGTCCTGACTTTC. It is translated as CASSPFSPTGSSGANVLTF.

This sequence joins TRBV4-3 and TRBJ2-7; 11 positions agree with TRBD1. V lost 0 bases to trimming and J lost 4 bases; unmatched junction nucleotides: 5. Germline lookup yields CDR1 LGHNA and CDR2 YSLEER. This CDR3 contains 16 residues. CDR3 sequence (DNA): TGCGCCAGCAGCCAAGATAGGGACAGGGGGTTTTACGAGCAGTACTTC. This gives the protein CASSQDRDRGFYEQYF.